The text below deals with one TCR beta chain. Its antigen specificity is not known. There are no base qualities to consult, and no much larger clone falls within one base. This sample was taken from a study of CD8 T cells in ankylosing spondylitis (dated by TCRdb to about 2017). A note on the overall study: The study profiled T cell receptor beta repertoires in healthy donors and ankylosing spondylitis patients to find disease-linked TCR variants. Peripheral blood samples were taken, and synovial fluid was additionally collected from ankylosing spondylitis patients. The full study cohort was made up of about 25 ankylosing spondylitis patients and 95 to 130 healthy donors. General findings and caveats noted by the study authors: Some TCR beta motif variants had previously been reported in synovial fluid and blood of reactive arthritis patients, which suggested common disease-initiation mechanisms. In peripheral blood, the disease-linked clones were found at relatively low frequencies and had a CD8+ phenotype. Blood from ankylosing spondylitis patients appeared to be characterized by a TCR beta motif made up of seven or eight highly homologous amino acid variants. The disease-linked clones were reported as significantly enriched in matched synovial fluid samples from ankylosing spondylitis patients.

Measured from the cysteine to the phenylalanine, the CDR3 is 15 residues long. The entry retains the CDR3 DNA only, 45 bases that are in frame from base 1. The germline V gene encodes CDR1 MGHRA and CDR2 YSYEKL. V loses 2 bases of germline sequence and J loses 8 bases, and the interval between the two ends is 16 bases. Sequenced on an Illumina HiSeq 2500. TCR beta libraries were prepared by quantitative 5'-RACE with molecular barcodes. In the original analysis: A new computational method, built on a probabilistic model of VDJ rearrangement, was used to identify disease-linked TCR variants. TCRdb ran its own pipeline on the public reads, namely fastp trimming at Q25 and MiXCR clone calling, and kept in-frame beta chains. Rows merge per CDR3 protein into single entries with the most common DNA and genes. In this record, the V and J calls reflect TCRdb's handling and not the investigators' own analysis. This sample comprises 350,000 to 550,000 distinct CDR3 sequences, roughly a quarter of them detected only once. The top ten clones comprise roughly 0.9% of the sample.

Recombination linked TRBV4-1 to TRBJ2-1; TRBD2 is possibly the D segment (6 matching bases). What was sequenced was blood, either unsorted or a sorted T cell fraction (not recorded which). This clonotype was obtained from a male donor with ankylosing spondylitis. The sequenced DNA is TGCGCCAGCAGCCAACCACGGATAGGGGAGGATGAGCAGTTCTTC. Its amino acids are CASSQPRIGEDEQFF.